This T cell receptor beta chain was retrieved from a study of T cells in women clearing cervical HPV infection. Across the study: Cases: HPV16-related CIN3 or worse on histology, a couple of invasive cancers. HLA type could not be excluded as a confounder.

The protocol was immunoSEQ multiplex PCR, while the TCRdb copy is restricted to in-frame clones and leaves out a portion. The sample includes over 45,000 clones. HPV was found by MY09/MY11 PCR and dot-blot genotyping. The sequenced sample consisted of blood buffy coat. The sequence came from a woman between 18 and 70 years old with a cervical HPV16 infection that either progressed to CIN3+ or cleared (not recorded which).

The CDR3 protein is CSARVGTVYEQYF. The CDR3 DNA, read in part, is TGCAGTGCTAGGGTAGGAACAGTTTACGAG. V usage is TRBV20-1 and J usage is TRBJ2-7; D unresolved. The missing CDR3 end, 3 residues past where the read stops, is filled in from the germline J gene. The CDR3 extends over 13 amino acids. V was shortened by 3 bases and J by 4 bases, with 13 bases between the two germline ends. Per germline, CDR1 DFQATT and CDR2 SNEGSKA (reference sequence).